The 7 T cell receptor beta chains below were found in one sample sequenced in a study of cytomegalovirus exposure and HLA in healthy donors. Amplification used 60 Vbeta primers and 13 Jbeta primers. Sequencing was performed with immunoSEQ multiplex PCR; in TCRdb, only in-frame clones are kept and a portion is missing. The profile shows around 180,000 clones, roughly 71% of them singletons. The sequencing input was PBMCs. These receptor sequences come from a girl under 18 in good health and CMV-seronegative.

This clone was seen just once. The chain combines TRBV13 with TRBJ1-6, with TRBD1 matching over 7 bases. V was clipped by 1 base and J by 8 bases; unmatched bases: 11. The CDR3 runs 17 residues. Per the germline V gene, CDR1 is PRHDT and CDR2 is FYEKMQ (reference sequence). The CDR3 DNA reads TGTGCCAGCAGCTTAGAGTCCGACGCGGGACAGTATTCACCCCTCCACTTT. Translating it yields CASSLESDAGQYSPLHF.

The chain combines TRBV5-4 with TRBJ1-1, with D unclear. In germline, CDR1 is SGHNT, CDR2 YYREEE (reference sequence). The CDR3 length is 14 residues. V shed 4 bases and J shed 3 bases, with 13 bases lying between them. Here the CDR3 DNA reads TGTGCCAGCAGCGCCCGCCTTCAGGACACTGAAGCTTTCTTT. Encoded protein: CASSARLQDTEAFF.

The chain recombines TRBV7-6 with TRBJ2-1; 11 nucleotides align to TRBD2. Germline values: CDR1 SGHVS, CDR2 FNYEAQ. The CDR3 sequence is 16 residues long. V was clipped by 6 bases and J by 5 bases; unmatched bases: 9. For the CDR3, the DNA is TGTGCCAGCAGTTCCCCGACTAGCGGGGATAACAATGAGCAGTTCTTC. Amino acid sequence: CASSSPTSGDNNEQFF.

V is TRBV19 and J is TRBJ1-1, with 7 bases matching TRBD1. CDR3 length: 15 amino acids. J gave up 2 bases and V 6 bases, and 9 bases lay outside the gene matches. Germline CDR1 reads LNHDA; CDR2 reads SQIVND (reference sequence). CDR3 protein: CASRLDRTKNTEAFF. The CDR3 coding sequence is TGTGCCAGTAGATTGGACAGGACAAAAAACACTGAAGCTTTCTTT.

The V call is TRBV7-2, the J call TRBJ1-4, with a tentative D call TRBD1 (5 bases). This CDR3 comprises 15 residues. V was shortened by 2 bases and J by 6 bases, with 13 bases between the two germline ends. The V gene's germline CDR1 is SGHTA and CDR2 FQGNSA. In nucleotides, the CDR3 is TGTGCCAGCAGCTTATCTGGGGCGAAGGATGAAAAACTGTTTTTT. Its protein product is CASSLSGAKDEKLFF.

The chain carries TRBV9 and TRBJ1-1; D is undetermined. The V end was cut by 0 bases, the J end by 1 base, with 10 bases between. The CDR3 runs 15 residues. Germline V lookup: CDR1 SGDLS, CDR2 YYNGEE. This CDR3 reads CASSVGWSTNTEAFF. The CDR3 nucleotides read TGTGCCAGCAGCGTAGGCTGGAGCACGAACACTGAAGCTTTCTTT.

The V and J genes are TRBV6-1 and TRBJ1-1; 7 nucleotides align to TRBD1. The CDR3 covers 15 residues. Germline trimming cut 3 bases from V and 1 base from J; bases unmatched to any gene: 5. CDR1 and CDR2 from the germline V gene are MNHNS and SASEGT. The DNA of the CDR3 is TGTGCCAGCAGTGAGCGACAGGGCCAGAACACTGAAGCTTTCTTT. The encoded protein is CASSERQGQNTEAFF.